This T cell receptor (beta chain) comes out of a study of Ad26.COV2.S vaccination and SARS-CoV-2 variants. Clones were sequenced by immunoSEQ multiplex PCR, and TCRdb holds only the in-frame ones, with some missing. The table has 410,000 or so clones, about 93% seen once. The study, taken as a whole, reports: Participants in the vaccine arm had higher spike-specific TCR breadth; placebo recipients had lower. The TCR-based breadth and depth measures might underestimate overall T cell responses. Participants given vaccine showed non-spike TCR breadth similar to that of placebo recipients.

As concerns this clone: Its antigen is currently unknown.

As for treatment: 15 to 20 received Ad26.COV2.S at low or high dose, single or two shots; several received placebo; per-sample allocation not given. Material that was analyzed had been drawn on day 63 after the first vaccine or placebo injection. From germline, CDR1 is LNHDA and CDR2 SQIVND (reference sequence). V shed 3 bases and J shed 10 bases, with 16 bases lying between them. The CDR3 has 15 amino acids. The rearrangement uses TRBV19 and TRBJ1-6; D gene ambiguous. This specimen was peripheral blood, taken in a trial of Ad26.COV2.S vaccine versus placebo. This TCR was sampled from a person between 18 and 59 years old who received the Ad26.COV2.S COVID-19 vaccine or a placebo. The CDR3 is CASSIRENAGSPLHF. CDR3 sequence (DNA): TGTGCCAGTAGTATTAGGGAGAATGCGGGATCACCCCTCCACTTT. The full variable domain, in which reference TRBV19 and TRBJ1-6 provide the parts outside the CDR3, is DGGITQSPKYLFRKEGQNVTLSCEQNLNHDAMYWYRQDPGQGLRLIYYSQIVNDFQKGDIAEGYSVSREKKESFPLTVTSAQKNPTAFYLCASSIRENAGSPLHFGNGTRLTVT.